This passage covers 9 T cell receptor beta chains from one sample sequenced in a study of tumor and adjacent non-tumor tissue in lung cancer (dated by TCRdb to 2016 to 2019). The method behind the library was multiplex PCR. The data were produced on an Illumina HiSeq 2500. TCRbeta libraries were constructed through three rounds of nested PCR with primers (Table S4) according to protocols adapted from ARM-PCR. TCRdb reprocessing: public reads trimmed at Q25 with fastp, clones called with MiXCR, in-frame beta chains kept. Identical CDR3 proteins give one entry, which carries the most common genes and DNA. For this sample the table gives some 84,000 distinct CDR3 sequences, of which more than 60% were detected only once. Roughly 15% of the sample belongs to the ten largest clones. RNA was isolated from bulk unsorted tissue, and RNA quality was assessed with a NanoDrop ND-1000 and an Agilent 2100. Source material: lung tumor tissue. The receptors here all came from a man between 65 and 85 years old with non-small cell lung cancer.

The chain couples TRBV30 to TRBJ2-5; 10 bases align to TRBD1. Germline-derived CDR1 and CDR2 are GTSNPN and SVGIG (reference sequence). The length of the CDR3 is 16 residues. The junction had 11 bases not matched to a gene; V was cut back by 3 bases and J by 4 bases. The CDR3 DNA follows: TGTGCCTGGAGGAGGGGACTGGGACAGGGGATAGAGACCCAGTACTTC. It is translated as CAWRRGLGQGIETQYF.

This clonotype was detected only a few times. V and J are TRBV6-1 and TRBJ1-2; no definite D call. The CDR3 spans 13 residues. Trimming cost V 3 bases and J 12 bases, with 17 bases left between them. Per germline, CDR1 MNHNS and CDR2 SASEGT. CDR3 sequence (DNA): TGTGCCAGCAGTGATGTCGGCAGCTATGACCACACCTTC. It translates to CASSDVGSYDHTF.

Note on this clonotype: A much bigger clone sits one base away, suggesting this may be a read error. V gene TRBV5-4 combines with J gene TRBJ2-7; D possibly matches TRBD1 or TRBD2 (5 bases each). CDR1 and CDR2 (germline): SGHNT, YYREEE (reference sequence). The V end was cut by 3 bases, the J end by 2 bases, with 15 bases between. The CDR3 contains 15 residues. CDR3 protein: CASSSRHGDPYEQYF. The CDR3 coding sequence is TGTGCCAGCAGCTCCCGACACGGGGACCCCTACGAGCAGTACTTC.

As to this clonotype: A junction boundary mismatches the germline segment, possibly from a read error. The chain is built from TRBV11-1 and TRBJ2-5, with a possible D match to TRBD1 (6 bases). Germline V CDR1 and CDR2: SGHAT, FQDESV (reference sequence). This CDR3 region has 17 residues. The CDR3 loop is CASSVKPPRTDQETQNF. In DNA form, the CDR3 reads TGTGCCAGCAGCGTCAAACCCCCAAGGACAGACCAAGAGACCCAGAACTTC. Variable domain in full (rest from reference TRBV11-1 and TRBJ2-5): EAEVAQSPRYKITEKSQAVAFWCDPISGHATLYWYRQILGQGPELLVQFQDESVVDDSQLPKDRFSAERLKGVDSTLKIQPAELGDSAMYLCASSVKPPRTDQETQNFGPGTRLLVL.

On this clonotype itself: At one boundary the junction diverges from the germline segment, which might be a read error. For the CDR3, the DNA is TGTGCCAGCAGGCAACAGGATAACTACGAGCGGTACTTC. Protein sequence: CASRQQDNYERYF. This chain uses TRBV6-5 with TRBJ2-7; D possibly corresponds to TRBD1 (5 bases). This CDR3 has 13 residues. CDR1 is MNHEY and CDR2 is SVGAGI in the germline V gene.

A word on this clonotype: At one end the junction does not follow the germline gene, possibly because of a read error. The rearrangement uses TRBV10-3 and TRBJ2-5; possibly TRBD2 for D (5 bases). This CDR3 is built from 13 residues. Germline CDR1 and CDR2: ENHRY and SYGVKD. This chain's CDR3 is CAISFGPEETQHF. In DNA form, the CDR3 reads TGTGCCATCAGTTTTGGACCGGAGGAGACCCAACACTTC.

The J gene is TRBJ2-5, the V gene TRBV11-2, with unresolved D. The CDR3 spans 14 residues. The V gene's germline CDR1 is SGHAT and CDR2 FQNNGV. The V end was cut by 5 bases, the J end by 0 bases, with 10 bases between. The CDR3 nucleotides read TGTGCCAGCAGCGAACAAGGTCACCAAGAGACCCAGTACTTC. It translates to CASSEQGHQETQYF. Full variable domain (outside the CDR3, taken from reference TRBV11-2 and TRBJ2-5): EAGVAQSPRYKIIEKRQSVAFWCNPISGHATLYWYQQILGQGPKLLIQFQNNGVVDDSQLPKDRFSAERLKGVDSTLKIQPAKLEDSAVYLCASSEQGHQETQYFGPGTRLLVL.

By share of the sample, this clonotype is medium-sized (0.01 to 0.1%). This chain uses TRBV29-1 with TRBJ1-1; 8 bases map to TRBD1. The CDR3 is 13 residues long. The trim removed 6 bases at V and 4 bases at J, leaving 7 bases unmatched. The germline CDR1 and CDR2 sequences are SQVTM and ANQGSEA. The CDR3 DNA follows: TGCAGCGTAAGGTTGGACAGGGTCACTGAAGCTTTCTTT. This codes for CSVRLDRVTEAFF.

This clonotype was detected many times. CDR3 loop: CSVSTSGGQQPQHF. CDR3 DNA: TGCAGCGTTTCTACCTCAGGGGGCCAGCAGCCCCAGCATTTT. The J gene is TRBJ1-5, the V gene TRBV29-1, with TRBD1 identical over 8 bases. There are 14 residues in the CDR3. Unmatched junction bases numbered 10, after V lost 5 bases and J lost 7 bases. Germline V CDR1 and CDR2: SQVTM, ANQGSEA.